The 6 T cell receptor beta chains presented below share a single source sample, sequenced in a study of T cells in Graves' hyperthyroidism and ophthalmopathy. Amplification targeted TCR beta CDR3 regions from RNA transcripts. First-round RT-PCR of the TCR CDR3 relied on the HTBI primer set. Each CDR3 protein gets one entry after TCRdb re-called the multiplex PCR reads with MiXCR. Found here are 150,000 or so distinct CDR3 sequences, around 20% of them singletons; the top ten hold around two thirds. Sample: blood. These receptors originate from a woman in her forties or fifties with Graves' hyperthyroidism that later progressed to Graves' ophthalmopathy.

This clonotype was seen only once. The V and J genes are TRBV20-1 and TRBJ2-1; D assignment may be TRBD1 or TRBD2 (6 bases each). CDR1 DFQATT and CDR2 SNEGSKA come from the germline V gene (reference sequence). This CDR3 comprises 15 residues. The ends were cut back, 1 base at V and 9 bases at J, with 19 bases in the middle. CDR3 nucleotides: TGCAGTGCTAGAGCTGTATCTGGGGGGCCTTCTGAGCAGTTCTTC. Residues: CSARAVSGGPSEQFF.

This clonotype has just a few counts. V usage is TRBV20-1 and J usage is TRBJ2-5, with TRBD2 matching 12 bases. This CDR3 spans 15 amino acids. In germline, CDR1 is DFQATT, CDR2 SNEGSKA (reference sequence). The V gene end was trimmed by 3 bases and the J gene end by 4 bases; junction bases not matched to a gene: 6. The CDR3 DNA sequence: TGCAGTGCTAGTCTAGCGGGAGGGCCGCGAGAGACCCAGTACTTC. It specifies CSASLAGGPRETQYF.

The chain has TRBV12-3 or TRBV12-4 and TRBJ2-7; TRBD1 might be the D (5 bases). The CDR3 totals 16 residues. The germline V and J ends were trimmed by 1 base and 2 bases, with 15 bases remaining between them. DNA for the CDR3: TGTGCCAGCAGTTTAGAAGGACACATTATACCCTACGAGCAGTACTTC. This encodes CASSLEGHIIPYEQYF.

In DNA, the CDR3 is TGCGCCAGCAGCTTGGACCCCTCGGGCACTGAAGCTTTCTTT. It yields the protein CASSLDPSGTEAFF. J is TRBJ1-1 and V is TRBV5-1; no clear D gene. The germline V gene encodes CDR1 SGHRS and CDR2 YFSETQ. The ends were cut back, 0 bases at V and 4 bases at J, with 10 bases in the middle. The CDR3 totals 14 residues.

This clonotype was counted a few times. This chain links TRBV20-1 with TRBJ2-7, with TRBD2 identical over 8 bases. Germline V gives CDR1 DFQATT, CDR2 SNEGSKA (reference sequence). This CDR3 spans 12 amino acids. With V trimmed by 4 bases and J by 6 bases, 5 bases remained unmatched. In DNA form, the CDR3 reads TGCAGTGCTACCTCAAGCGGGAGCGAGCAGTACTTC. This encodes CSATSSGSEQYF.

This clonotype showed up many times. The chain links TRBV2 to TRBJ2-4, with 9 bases fitting TRBD2. The germline gives CDR1 SNHLY, CDR2 FYNNEI. Trimming at V came to 7 bases and at J to 14 bases, leaving 12 bases not matched to a gene. The CDR3 loop spans 13 amino acids. CDR3 sequence: CASTLLAGHLEYF. The DNA of the CDR3 is TGTGCCAGCACCCTCCTAGCGGGACATTTGGAGTACTTC.